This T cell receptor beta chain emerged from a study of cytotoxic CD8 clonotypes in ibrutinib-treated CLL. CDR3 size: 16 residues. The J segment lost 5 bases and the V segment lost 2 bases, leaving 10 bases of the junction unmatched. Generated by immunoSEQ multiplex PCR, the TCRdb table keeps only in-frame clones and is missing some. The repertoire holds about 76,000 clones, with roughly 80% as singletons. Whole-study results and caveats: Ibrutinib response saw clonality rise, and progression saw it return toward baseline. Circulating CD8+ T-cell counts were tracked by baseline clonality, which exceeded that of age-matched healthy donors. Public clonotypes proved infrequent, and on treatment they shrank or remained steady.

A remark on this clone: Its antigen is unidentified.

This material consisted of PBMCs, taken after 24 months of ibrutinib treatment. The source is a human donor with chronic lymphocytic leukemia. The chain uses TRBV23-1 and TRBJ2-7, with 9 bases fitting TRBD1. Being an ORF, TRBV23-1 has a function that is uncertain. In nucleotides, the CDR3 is TGCGCCAGCAGTCAAAGACAGGGGGTCGCGTTGGACGAGCAGTACTTC. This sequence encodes CASSQRQGVALDEQYF.